This is a list of T cell receptor beta chains from one sample in a study of breast tumors, draining lymph nodes, adjacent tissues. TCRdb re-called the multiplex PCR reads with MiXCR, one entry per CDR3 protein. The sample holds about 230,000 distinct CDR3 sequences, about a third seen once. The sequenced sample was axillary lymph node tissue. All receptors come from a female donor with breast cancer. Some clones in this sample may be carry-over from other donors' samples. Each CDR3 is given with its conserved first and last residue. A D gene is named only where the DNA matches it firmly. Clone size is stated in some rows and not others, as once, few, many or a class when expanded.

D: NA
J: TRBJ1-2
size: many
V: TRBV18
DNA: TGTGCCAGCTCACCCCAGGACAATTGGTACACCTTC
CDR3: CASSPQDNWYTF

D: NA
J: TRBJ1-1
size: many
V: TRBV29-1
DNA: TGCAGCGTACCGACAGCAGACACTGAAGCTTTCTTT
CDR3: CSVPTADTEAFF

D: NA
J: TRBJ2-1
size: many
V: TRBV19
DNA: TGTGCCAGTAGTATCGAAGGGTTGACCTCAAATGAGCAGTTCTTC
CDR3: CASSIEGLTSNEQFF

D: TRBD2
J: TRBJ2-1
size: once
V: TRBV5-1
DNA: TGCGCCAGTCGACTAGCGGGAGGTTTGGATGAGCAGTTCTTC
CDR3: CASRLAGGLDEQFF

D: NA
J: TRBJ2-6
size: few
V: TRBV27
DNA: TGTGCCAGCAGTAGTGAGAGAGCTGGGGCCAACGTCCTGACTTTC
CDR3: CASSSERAGANVLTF

D: TRBD1
J: TRBJ1-5
size: NA
V: TRBV5-1
DNA: TGCGCCAGCAGCTTGACAGGGGGGGGGCTGGGTCAGCCCCAGCATTTT
CDR3: CASSLTGGGLGQPQHF

D: TRBD1
J: TRBJ2-1
size: many
V: TRBV12-3/TRBV12-4
DNA: TGTGCCAGCAGTTTATTGGGGGGACAGGGGTATGGGCAGTTCTTC
CDR3: CASSLLGGQGYGQFF

D: NA
J: TRBJ2-3
size: many
V: TRBV20-1
DNA: TGCAGTGCTAGTCTCGCTAGCGGCACAGATACGCAGTATTTT
CDR3: CSASLASGTDTQYF

D: NA
J: TRBJ2-3
size: many
V: TRBV6-1
DNA: TGTGCCAGCTTGGGCATAGACACAGATACGCAGTATTTT
CDR3: CASLGIDTDTQYF

D: TRBD1
J: TRBJ1-3
size: many
V: TRBV12-3/TRBV12-4
DNA: TGTGCCAGCACCTCCGGGACAGCTCGCTCTGGAAACACCATATATTTT
CDR3: CASTSGTARSGNTIYF

D: NA
J: TRBJ2-7
size: many
V: TRBV20-1
DNA: TGCAGTGCTAGAGGAGGTCACTCCAACTCCTACGAGCAGTACTTC
CDR3: CSARGGHSNSYEQYF

D: TRBD2
J: TRBJ2-1
size: many
V: TRBV7-2
DNA: TGTGCCAGCAGCTTAGAGAGCGGGAGTTTGAATGAGCAGTTCTTC
CDR3: CASSLESGSLNEQFF

D: NA
J: TRBJ1-1
size: few
V: TRBV4-2
DNA: TGTGCCAGCAGCCAAGATATAACAAACGTGAACACTGAAGCTTTCTTT
CDR3: CASSQDITNVNTEAFF

D: TRBD2
J: TRBJ2-1
size: NA
V: TRBV11-2
DNA: TGTGCCAGCTCACCAGCGACTAGCGGACCCTCATACAATGAGCAGTTCTTC
CDR3: CASSPATSGPSYNEQFF

D: TRBD1
J: TRBJ2-3
size: NA
V: TRBV19
DNA: TGTGCCAGTAGTGCTGCAACAGGGGTGAGCACAGATACGCAGTATTTT
CDR3: CASSAATGVSTDTQYF

D: NA
J: TRBJ2-5
size: many
V: TRBV7-8
DNA: TGTGCCAGCAGCCGCGGCGGGGAGACCCAGTACTTC
CDR3: CASSRGGETQYF

D: TRBD2
J: TRBJ2-3
size: NA
V: TRBV6-2/TRBV6-3
DNA: TGTGCCGAGGGGACTAGCGGGAGAAGGTTTGGCACAGATACGCAGTATTTT
CDR3: CAEGTSGRRFGTDTQYF

D: TRBD1
J: TRBJ1-2
size: many
V: TRBV5-5
DNA: TGTGCCAGCAGCCACAGGACAGGGGAGGCGGCGGGCTACACCTTC
CDR3: CASSHRTGEAAGYTF

D: TRBD2
J: TRBJ2-3
size: many
V: TRBV14
DNA: TGTGCCAGCAGCCAAGCTTGGGGACTAGCGGGCACAGATACGCAGTATTTT
CDR3: CASSQAWGLAGTDTQYF

D: NA
J: TRBJ2-7
size: many
V: TRBV2
DNA: TGTGCCAGTTCCGGGACCGCCGTTCAGGAGCAGTACTTC
CDR3: CASSGTAVQEQYF

D: NA
J: TRBJ1-2
size: many
V: TRBV6-2/TRBV6-3
DNA: TGTGCCAGCCTTCCCGGCCGCCTCCGATCCTATGGCTACACCTTC
CDR3: CASLPGRLRSYGYTF

D: NA
J: TRBJ2-7
size: many
V: TRBV12-3/TRBV12-4
DNA: TGTGCCAGCAGTTTGGTAAGCTCCTACGAGCAGTACTTC
CDR3: CASSLVSSYEQYF

D: NA
J: TRBJ2-7
size: many
V: TRBV5-5
DNA: TGTGCCAGCAGCTTGGAAGGACCCCGCTCCTACGAGCAGTACTTC
CDR3: CASSLEGPRSYEQYF

D: TRBD2
J: TRBJ2-3
size: NA
V: TRBV24-1
DNA: TGTGCCACCAGTGATTTTACTAGCGGGAGATGGGATGAGCAGTATTTT
CDR3: CATSDFTSGRWDEQYF

D: NA
J: TRBJ2-7
size: many
V: TRBV7-2
DNA: TGTGCCAGCAGCTCCCAAGCCTACGAGCAGTACTTC
CDR3: CASSSQAYEQYF

D: NA
J: TRBJ2-2
size: once
V: TRBV10-3
DNA: TGTGCCAGCAGTTACTCGGTGGTTCAGGCGGACACCGGGGAGCTGTTTTTT
CDR3: CASSYSVVQADTGELFF

D: NA
J: TRBJ2-1
size: few
V: TRBV6-5
DNA: TGTGCCAGCAGTTTCCTGACAGGATCGGCCTACAATGAGCAGTTCTTC
CDR3: CASSFLTGSAYNEQFF

D: TRBD1
J: TRBJ1-6
size: NA
V: TRBV20-1
DNA: TGCAGTGCTAGAACCTCGACAGGGGGGAGTAATTCACCCCTCCACTTT
CDR3: CSARTSTGGSNSPLHF

D: NA
J: TRBJ2-1
size: many
V: TRBV30
DNA: TGTGCCTGGAGTGCTGGGGCCTACAATGAGCAGTTCTTC
CDR3: CAWSAGAYNEQFF

D: NA
J: TRBJ2-1
size: NA
V: TRBV27
DNA: TGTGCCAGCAGTTTATTAACAACCAGCTACAATGAGCAGTTCTTC
CDR3: CASSLLTTSYNEQFF

D: NA
J: TRBJ2-3
size: many
V: TRBV7-3
DNA: TGTGCCAGCAGCTTATCTCCGGGAGTGGGCACAGATACGCAGTATTTT
CDR3: CASSLSPGVGTDTQYF

D: NA
J: TRBJ1-3
size: many
V: TRBV5-8
DNA: TGTGCCAGCAGCCCCGGAAACAGAGAGGGAAACACCATATATTTT
CDR3: CASSPGNREGNTIYF

D: TRBD1
J: TRBJ1-4
size: NA
V: TRBV2
DNA: TGTGCCAGCAGTAGGGGGCTGGTTGAAAAACTGTTTTTT
CDR3: CASSRGLVEKLFF

D: NA
J: TRBJ1-6
size: many
V: TRBV11-3
DNA: TGTGCCAGCAGCTTAGGAGTAGGGGTGGGATCACCCCTCCACTTT
CDR3: CASSLGVGVGSPLHF

D: TRBD1
J: TRBJ2-2
size: NA
V: TRBV2
DNA: TGTGCCAGCAGTGAGTCCCGGGACAGGGTGAACACCGGGGAGCTGTTTTTT
CDR3: CASSESRDRVNTGELFF

D: NA
J: TRBJ1-5
size: NA
V: TRBV24-1
DNA: TGTGCCACCAGTGAGGGACCGGGACAGCCCCAGCATTTT
CDR3: CATSEGPGQPQHF

D: NA
J: TRBJ2-1
size: few
V: TRBV28
DNA: TGTGCCAGCACCCAGGGGGGGGTTCGGAATGAGCAGTTCTTC
CDR3: CASTQGGVRNEQFF

D: NA
J: TRBJ1-3
size: NA
V: TRBV6-4
DNA: TGTGCCAGCAGTATTAGCGGGAGCCTCTCTGGAAACACCATATATTTT
CDR3: CASSISGSLSGNTIYF

D: NA
J: TRBJ2-7
size: many
V: TRBV11-3
DNA: TGTGCCAGCAGCTTAAACAGTAACTCTTACGAGCAGTACTTC
CDR3: CASSLNSNSYEQYF

D: TRBD1
J: TRBJ1-3
size: many
V: TRBV9
DNA: TGTGCCAGCAGCCTACGGGACAGTTCCTCTGGAAACACCATATATTTT
CDR3: CASSLRDSSSGNTIYF

D: NA
J: TRBJ2-3
size: NA
V: TRBV29-1
DNA: TGCAGCTTCATTTCGGGGTGGGGCACAGATACGCAGTACTTT
CDR3: CSFISGWGTDTQYF

D: NA
J: TRBJ1-4
size: few
V: TRBV30
DNA: TGTGCCTGGAGTCGAGACCAAACAACTAATGAAAAACTGTTTTTT
CDR3: CAWSRDQTTNEKLFF

D: NA
J: TRBJ2-2
size: NA
V: TRBV3-1
DNA: TGTGCCAGCAGCCCCCTGAGGGGACAACCCGGGGAGCTGTTTTTT
CDR3: CASSPLRGQPGELFF